The next 12 T cell receptor beta chains were all read from a single sample in a study of blood T cell repertoires in COVID-19. Sequencing used immunoSEQ multiplex PCR; TCRdb keeps in-frame clones, though not all of them. The table lists 490,000 or so clones, 88% of them singletons. The sequencing sample was made of PBMCs or T cells enriched from blood (not recorded which). Receptor source: a woman in her forties who had recovered from COVID-19.

Remarks on this clone: The DNA is left out, because the CDR3 cannot be placed on it with certainty; the CDR3 is given as TCRdb lists it. This rearrangement joins TRBV5-4 to TRBJ2-7; the DNA was not used to check the table's D call, TRBD1. Germline V gives CDR1 SGHNT, CDR2 YYREEE (reference sequence). The CDR3 is 15 residues long, counting both termini. The CDR3 reads CASSLVGQGARVEYF.

This chain connects TRBV3-1 (or the pseudogene TRBV3-2) to TRBJ2-1, with TRBD2 identical over 9 bases. The CDR3 consists of 16 residues. V shed 0 bases, J shed 6 bases, and the junction held 6 bases outside the gene matches. Looked up from germline, CDR1 is LGHDT and CDR2 is YNNKEL (reference sequence). CDR3 coding DNA: TGTGCCAGCAGCCAAGATTGGCGGGAGGGCCCCAATGAGCAGTTCTTC. As protein: CASSQDWREGPNEQFF.

The genes are TRBV19 and TRBJ2-3; the match to TRBD2 covers 14 bases. V lost 4 bases, J lost 4 bases, and 7 bases stayed unmatched. This CDR3 contains 17 residues. Germline-derived CDR1 and CDR2 are LNHDA and SQIVND (reference sequence). CDR3 region: CASSRRPGLAGADTQYF. For the CDR3, the DNA is TGTGCCAGTAGTAGGAGGCCGGGACTAGCGGGAGCAGATACGCAGTATTTT.

V gene TRBV14 combines with J gene TRBJ2-1; 7 bases align to TRBD2. Germline V CDR1 and CDR2: SGHDN, FVKESK. CDR3 length: 15 residues. V was clipped by 1 base and J by 1 base; unmatched bases: 1. DNA of the CDR3: TGTGCCAGCAGCCAAGGACTAGCATCCTACAATGAGCAGTTCTTC. The encoded protein is CASSQGLASYNEQFF.

This chain connects TRBV7-9 to TRBJ1-1; no reliable D call. The CDR3 extends over 14 amino acids. Germline V gene lookup returns CDR1 SEHNR and CDR2 FQNEAQ (reference sequence). V was trimmed by 7 bases and J by 1 base, leaving 13 bases between them. The CDR3 here is CASIFNEGNTEAFF. DNA of the CDR3: TGTGCCAGCATTTTTAACGAGGGGAACACTGAAGCTTTCTTT.

The chain carries TRBV5-6 and TRBJ2-2, with D possibly being TRBD1 (6 bases). Germline CDR1 SGHDT, CDR2 YYEEEE. There are 15 residues in the CDR3. The V and J ends lost 1 base and 4 bases respectively, with 11 bases between them. This CDR3 is CASSLNPGATGELFF. CDR3 coding DNA: TGTGCCAGCAGCTTGAATCCAGGGGCCACCGGGGAGCTGTTTTTT.

This chain uses TRBV11-3 with TRBJ2-5, with a weak D call TRBD1 (6 bases). The V gene lost 1 base and the J gene lost 4 bases, with 13 bases spanning the gap. Germline CDR1 is SGHNT and CDR2 is YENEEA. This CDR3 has 15 amino acids. DNA for the CDR3: TGTGCCAGCAGCTTAGTCAGGGGAGTGGGAGAGACCCAGTACTTC. This translates into CASSLVRGVGETQYF.

This rearrangement joins TRBV6-5 to TRBJ1-4; unclear D gene. The germline CDR1 and CDR2 sequences are MNHEY and SVGAGI. Trimming removed 7 bases from V and 6 bases from J, with 15 bases in between. The CDR3 is made up of 14 amino acids. DNA of the CDR3: TGTGCCAGCATCAAGCACGGTCGGGATGAAAAACTGTTTTTT. It encodes CASIKHGRDEKLFF.

The rearrangement joins TRBV5-5 to TRBJ2-2, with 9 nucleotides matching TRBD1. Germline lookup yields CDR1 SGHKS and CDR2 YYEKEE (reference sequence). CDR3 size: 18 residues. Losses at the gene ends were 4 bases for V and 6 bases for J; bases not matched to a gene: 16. The CDR3 DNA reads TGTGCCAGCAGCCCGGGACAGGGTGTGCGGGAGCGACCCGGGGAGCTGTTTTTT. Protein sequence: CASSPGQGVRERPGELFF.

The gene calls are TRBV5-4 and TRBJ2-1, with TRBD2 matching 12 bases. The V gene end was trimmed by 3 bases and the J gene end by 9 bases; junction bases not matched to a gene: 7. Germline V gene sequence: CDR1 SGHNT, CDR2 YYREEE (reference sequence). The CDR3 length is 15 residues. DNA of the CDR3: TGTGCCAGCAGCTCTCGACTAGCGGGAGATGCTGAGCAGTTCTTC. Its translation is CASSSRLAGDAEQFF.

The chain has TRBV6-5 and TRBJ2-7; the D gene is possibly TRBD1 (6 bases). The V end lost 6 bases, the J end lost 1 base, and 10 bases lay between the germline ends. The CDR3 totals 13 residues. Germline V CDR1 and CDR2: MNHEY, SVGAGI. CDR3 nucleotide sequence: TGTGCCAGCAGGGCAACAGGGTCCTACGAGCAGTACTTC. Translating gives CASRATGSYEQYF.

The J gene is TRBJ2-5, the V gene TRBV10-2, with D unresolved. CDR1 is WSHSY and CDR2 is SAAADI in the germline V gene. V lost 10 bases and J lost 2, with 17 bases in between. CDR3 size: 14 residues. The CDR3 sequence: CATQTEKLQETQYF. CDR3 nucleotide sequence: TGCGCCACCCAGACCGAGAAACTACAAGAGACCCAGTACTTC.